This TCR beta chain was obtained from a study of T cell responses to AZD1222 COVID-19 vaccine. Whole-study results and caveats: Seropositive status at baseline applied to only six AZD1222 recipients. Only after the peak T cell response were repertoires sampled.

Produced via immunoSEQ multiplex PCR; TCRdb's table is partial and in-frame only. In the table there are approximately 130,000 clones, nearly 90% of which are singletons. CDR1 is WSHSY, CDR2 SAAADI, per germline. This CDR3 is built from 14 residues. V lost 3 bases to trimming and J lost 1 base, with 6 bases between them. Turning to this clone: The target antigen is unknown.

The material sequenced was peripheral blood, taken 28 days after the second AZD1222 dose. V usage is TRBV10-2 and J usage is TRBJ1-4; D is unresolved. The TCR sequence derives from an adult who received the AZD1222 COVID-19 vaccine. The CDR3 spells CASSDWGTNEKLFF. The CDR3 DNA follows: TGCGCCAGCAGTGACTGGGGAACTAATGAAAAACTGTTTTTT.